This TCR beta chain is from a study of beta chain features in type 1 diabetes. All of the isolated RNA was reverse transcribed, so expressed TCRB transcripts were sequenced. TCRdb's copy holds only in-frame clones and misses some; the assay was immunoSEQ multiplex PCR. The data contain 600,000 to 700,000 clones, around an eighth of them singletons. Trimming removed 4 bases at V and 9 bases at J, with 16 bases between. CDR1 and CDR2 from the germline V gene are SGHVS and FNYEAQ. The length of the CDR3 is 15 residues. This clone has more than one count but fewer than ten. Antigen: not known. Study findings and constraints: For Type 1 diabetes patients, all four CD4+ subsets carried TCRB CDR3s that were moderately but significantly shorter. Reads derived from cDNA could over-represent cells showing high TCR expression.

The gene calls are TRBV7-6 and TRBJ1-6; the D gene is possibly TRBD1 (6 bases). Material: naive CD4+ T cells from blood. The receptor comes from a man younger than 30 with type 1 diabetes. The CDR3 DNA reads TGTGCCAGCAGCTCCTCGGGACAAGCCGCTTCACCCCTCCACTTT. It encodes CASSSSGQAASPLHF. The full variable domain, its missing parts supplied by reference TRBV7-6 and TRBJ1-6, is GAGVSQSPRYKVTKRGQDVALRCDPISGHVSLYWYRQALGQGPEFLTYFNYEAQQDKSGLPNDRFSAERPEGSISTLTIQRTEQRDSAMYRCASSSSGQAASPLHFGNGTRLTVT.